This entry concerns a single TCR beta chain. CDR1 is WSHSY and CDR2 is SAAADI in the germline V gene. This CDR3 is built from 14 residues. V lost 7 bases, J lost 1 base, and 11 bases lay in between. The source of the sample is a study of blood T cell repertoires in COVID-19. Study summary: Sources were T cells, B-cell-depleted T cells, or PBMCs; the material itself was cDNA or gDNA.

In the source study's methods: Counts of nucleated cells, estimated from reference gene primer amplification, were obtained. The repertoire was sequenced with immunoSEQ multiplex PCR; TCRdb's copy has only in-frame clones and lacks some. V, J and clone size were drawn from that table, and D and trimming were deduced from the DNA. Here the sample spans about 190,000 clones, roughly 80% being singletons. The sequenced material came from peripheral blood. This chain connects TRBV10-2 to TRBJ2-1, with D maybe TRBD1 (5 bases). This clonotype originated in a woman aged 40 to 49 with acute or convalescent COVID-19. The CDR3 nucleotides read TGCGCCAGCACAGGGCGCGGATCCTACAATGAGCAGTTCTTC. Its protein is CASTGRGSYNEQFF.